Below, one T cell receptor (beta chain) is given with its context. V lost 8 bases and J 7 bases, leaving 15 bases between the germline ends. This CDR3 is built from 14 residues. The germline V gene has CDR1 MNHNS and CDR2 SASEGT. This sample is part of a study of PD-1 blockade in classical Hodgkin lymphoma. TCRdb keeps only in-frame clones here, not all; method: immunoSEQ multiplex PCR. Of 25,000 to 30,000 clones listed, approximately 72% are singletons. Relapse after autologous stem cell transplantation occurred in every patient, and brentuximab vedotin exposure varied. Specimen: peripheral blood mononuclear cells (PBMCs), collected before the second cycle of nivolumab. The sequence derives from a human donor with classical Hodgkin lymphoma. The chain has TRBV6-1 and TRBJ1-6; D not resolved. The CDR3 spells CASGSPLTNSPLHF. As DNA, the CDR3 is TGTGCCAGCGGGTCGCCGCTGACCAATTCACCCCTCCACTTT.